The rows below give T cell receptor beta chains drawn from one sample of a study of vaccination effects on CD4 cells after COVID-19. This table comes from immunoSEQ multiplex PCR, and its TCRdb copy is limited to in-frame clones, with some not included. The table shows tens of thousands of clones, with under 75% occurring only once. Antigens of these TCRs are unknown. The material was CD4+ T cells from PBMCs cultured with HCoV-OC43 spike peptides, obtained before COVID-19 vaccination. These receptor sequences come from a human donor who received a COVID-19 vaccine. The CDR3 runs from the conserved cysteine through the conserved F or W. D genes are given only for firm matches. Clone size appears in some rows only: once, few, many, or a class for an expanded clone.

D | size | J | V | CDR3 | DNA
TRBD2 | . | TRBJ2-2 | TRBV5-1 | CASRLAGGRGELFF | TGCGCCAGCCGACTAGCGGGGGGCCGCGGGGAGCTGTTTTTT
TRBD1 | . | TRBJ1-4 | TRBV5-1 | CASSFRGLIGTNEKLFF | TGCGCCAGCAGCTTCAGGGGGCTCATTGGAACTAATGAAAAACTGTTTTTT
TRBD1 | . | TRBJ2-4 | TRBV5-1 | CASSFGQGNIQYF | TGCGCCAGCAGCTTTGGACAGGGGAACATTCAGTACTTC
. | . | TRBJ2-6 | TRBV2 | CASTPESSGANVLTF | TGTGCCAGCACTCCGGAGAGCTCTGGGGCCAACGTCCTGACTTTC
. | few | TRBJ1-5 | TRBV12-5 | CASGKRGSNQPQHF | TGTGCTAGTGGTAAGAGAGGTAGCAATCAGCCCCAGCATTTT
. | . | TRBJ2-1 | TRBV5-1 | CASSLALRNSYNEQFF | TGCGCCAGCAGCTTGGCCCTTAGAAATTCCTACAATGAGCAGTTCTTC
TRBD2 | . | TRBJ2-1 | TRBV7-9 | CASSRPHGRGGYNEQFF | TGTGCCAGCAGCAGGCCGCATGGGCGGGGGGGATACAATGAGCAGTTCTTC
. | . | TRBJ1-1 | TRBV4-2 | CASSQEVREMNTEAFF | TGTGCCAGCAGCCAAGAAGTGAGGGAGATGAACACTGAAGCTTTCTTT
. | . | TRBJ1-2 | TRBV15 | CATSPTGFEYGYTF | TGTGCCACCAGCCCAACGGGGTTTGAATATGGCTACACCTTC
TRBD2 | few | TRBJ2-1 | TRBV12-5 | CASGLVITSDEQFF | TGTGCTAGTGGTTTGGTCATAACTAGCGATGAGCAGTTCTTC
TRBD1 | few | TRBJ1-5 | TRBV30 | CAWSGGTANQPQHF | TGTGCCTGGAGTGGAGGGACAGCAAATCAGCCCCAGCATTTT
TRBD1 | once | TRBJ2-7 | TRBV6-5 | CASSRDRGSYEQYF | TGTGCCAGCAGTAGGGACAGGGGCTCCTACGAGCAGTACTTC
. | few | TRBJ1-5 | TRBV7-2 | CASSLVGVSSNQPQHF | TGTGCCAGCAGCTTAGTGGGGGTCAGTAGCAATCAGCCCCAGCATTTT
TRBD2 | once | TRBJ2-5 | TRBV5-1 | CASSLSNDLAGVETQYF | TGCGCCAGCAGCCTATCGAACGACCTAGCGGGGGTTGAGACCCAGTACTTC
TRBD1 | . | TRBJ1-2 | TRBV5-1 | CASSTPGQDYGYTF | TGCGCCAGCAGCACCCCGGGACAGGACTATGGCTACACCTTC
TRBD1 | . | TRBJ2-2 | TRBV6-5 | CASSYLRQGPAGELFF | TGTGCCAGCAGTTATCTTAGACAGGGTCCCGCCGGGGAGCTGTTTTTT
. | . | TRBJ2-4 | TRBV7-8 | CASSFSWSSDIQYF | TGTGCCAGCAGCTTTTCGTGGTCTTCGGACATTCAGTACTTC
. | few | TRBJ2-7 | TRBV19 | CASSEKGQARYEQYF | TGTGCCAGTAGTGAGAAGGGTCAGGCGCGTTACGAGCAGTACTTC
TRBD2 | . | TRBJ2-7 | TRBV27 | CASSRAVLAGVSYEQYF | TGTGCCAGCAGTCGCGCCGTCCTAGCGGGAGTATCCTACGAGCAGTACTTC
TRBD2 | . | TRBJ2-7 | TRBV19 | CASSIGGGRTSYEQYF | TGTGCCAGTAGTATAGGAGGCGGGAGGACTTCCTACGAGCAGTACTTC
. | once | TRBJ2-2 | TRBV19 | CASSISDRGGGTGELFF | TGTGCCAGTAGTATTTCCGACAGGGGCGGGGGCACCGGGGAGCTGTTTTTT
TRBD2 | . | TRBJ2-1 | TRBV23-1 | CASSQYSREGLCDEQFF | TGCGCCAGCAGTCAATACTCGCGGGAGGGCCTATGTGATGAGCAGTTCTTC
TRBD1 | . | TRBJ1-2 | TRBV4-2 | CASSQEGPGQGISGYTF | TGTGCCAGCAGCCAAGAAGGTCCGGGACAGGGGATTAGTGGCTACACCTTC
TRBD2 | . | TRBJ2-7 | TRBV5-4 | CASSLASAGGRYEQYF | TGTGCCAGCAGCTTGGCCTCGGCGGGGGGCCGCTACGAGCAGTACTTC
. | . | TRBJ2-3 | TRBV6-5 | CASSFRVADTQYF | TGTGCCAGTTCGTTCAGGGTGGCAGATACGCAGTATTTT
. | . | TRBJ1-5 | TRBV10-2 | CASQDGFQPQHF | TGCGCCAGCCAGGATGGTTTCCAGCCCCAGCATTTT